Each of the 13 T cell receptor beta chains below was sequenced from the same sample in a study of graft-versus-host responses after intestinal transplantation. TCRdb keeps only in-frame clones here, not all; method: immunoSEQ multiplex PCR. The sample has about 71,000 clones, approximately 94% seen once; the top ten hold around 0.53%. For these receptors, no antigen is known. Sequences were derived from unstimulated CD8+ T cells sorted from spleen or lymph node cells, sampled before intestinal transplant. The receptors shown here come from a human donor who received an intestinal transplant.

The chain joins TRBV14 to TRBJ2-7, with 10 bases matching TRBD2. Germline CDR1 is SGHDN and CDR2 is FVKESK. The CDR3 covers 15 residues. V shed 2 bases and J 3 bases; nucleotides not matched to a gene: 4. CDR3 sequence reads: CASSQLAGEGYEQYF. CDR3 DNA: TGTGCCAGCAGCCAACTAGCGGGAGAGGGCTACGAGCAGTACTTC.

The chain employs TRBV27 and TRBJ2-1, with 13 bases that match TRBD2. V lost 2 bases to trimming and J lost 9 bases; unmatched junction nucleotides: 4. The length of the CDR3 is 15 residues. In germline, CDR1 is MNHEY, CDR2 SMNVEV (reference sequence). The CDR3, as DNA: TGTGCCAGCAGTTTAAAGGGACTAGCGGGATTTGAGCAGTTCTTC. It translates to CASSLKGLAGFEQFF.

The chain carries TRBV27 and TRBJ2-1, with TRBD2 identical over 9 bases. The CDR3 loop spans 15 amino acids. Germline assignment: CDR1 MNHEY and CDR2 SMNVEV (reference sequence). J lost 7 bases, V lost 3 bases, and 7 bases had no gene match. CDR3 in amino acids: CASSLAGGRLNEQFF. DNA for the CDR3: TGTGCCAGCAGTTTGGCGGGAGGGCGTTTAAATGAGCAGTTCTTC.

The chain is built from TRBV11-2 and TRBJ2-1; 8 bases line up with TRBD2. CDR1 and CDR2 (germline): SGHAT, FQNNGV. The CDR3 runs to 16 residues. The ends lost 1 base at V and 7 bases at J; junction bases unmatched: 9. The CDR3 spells CASSLVRAGAWNEQFF. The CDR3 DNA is TGTGCCAGCAGCTTAGTACGAGCGGGAGCTTGGAATGAGCAGTTCTTC. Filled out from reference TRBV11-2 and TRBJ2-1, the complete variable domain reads EAGVAQSPRYKIIEKRQSVAFWCNPISGHATLYWYQQILGQGPKLLIQFQNNGVVDDSQLPKDRFSAERLKGVDSTLKIQPAKLEDSAVYLCASSLVRAGAWNEQFFGPGTRLTVL.

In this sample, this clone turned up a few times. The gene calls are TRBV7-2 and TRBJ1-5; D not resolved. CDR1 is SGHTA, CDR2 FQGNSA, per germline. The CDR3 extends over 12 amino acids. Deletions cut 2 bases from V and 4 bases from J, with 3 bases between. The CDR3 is CASSLWNQPQHF. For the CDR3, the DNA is TGTGCCAGCAGCTTATGGAATCAGCCCCAGCATTTT.

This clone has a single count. The CDR3 sequence is CASSIDVLTGTGGNQPQHF. The DNA for the CDR3 is TGTGCCAGTAGTATAGACGTCCTAACCGGGACAGGTGGCAATCAGCCCCAGCATTTT. This chain links TRBV19 with TRBJ1-5; 8 nucleotides align to TRBD1. The CDR3 runs 19 residues. CDR1 LNHDA and CDR2 SQIVND come from the germline V gene (reference sequence). V gave up 0 bases and J gave up 2 bases; unmatched junction bases: 12.

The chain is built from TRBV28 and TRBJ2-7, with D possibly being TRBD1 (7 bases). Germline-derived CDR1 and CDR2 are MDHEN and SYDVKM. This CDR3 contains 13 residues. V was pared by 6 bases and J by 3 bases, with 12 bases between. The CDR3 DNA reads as TGTGCCAGCAGCGACAGGGAGGACTACGAGCAGTACTTC. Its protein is CASSDREDYEQYF. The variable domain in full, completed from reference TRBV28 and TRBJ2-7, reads DVKVTQSSRYLVKRTGEKVFLECVQDMDHENMFWYRQDPGLGLRLIYFSYDVKMKEKGDIPEGYSVSREKKERFSLILESASTNQTSMYLCASSDREDYEQYFGPGTRLTVT.

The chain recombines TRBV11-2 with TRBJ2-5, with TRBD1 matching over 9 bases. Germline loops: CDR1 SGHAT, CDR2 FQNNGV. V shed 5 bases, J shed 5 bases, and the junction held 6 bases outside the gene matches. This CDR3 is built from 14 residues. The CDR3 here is CASSPTGGGETQYF. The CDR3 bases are TGTGCCAGCAGCCCCACAGGGGGCGGGGAGACCCAGTACTTC.

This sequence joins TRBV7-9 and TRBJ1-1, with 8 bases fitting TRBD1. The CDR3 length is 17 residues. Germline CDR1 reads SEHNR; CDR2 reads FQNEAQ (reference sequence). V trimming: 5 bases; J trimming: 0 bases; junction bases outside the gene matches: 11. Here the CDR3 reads CASSLIGAGQVNTEAFF. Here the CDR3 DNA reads TGTGCCAGCAGCCTTATTGGGGCGGGACAGGTGAACACTGAAGCTTTCTTT.

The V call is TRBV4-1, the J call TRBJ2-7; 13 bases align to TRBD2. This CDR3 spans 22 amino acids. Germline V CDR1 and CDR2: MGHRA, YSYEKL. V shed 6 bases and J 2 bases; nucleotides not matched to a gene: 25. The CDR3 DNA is TGCGCCAGCAGACCGGACGCTCTCCTGACTAGCGGGAGGACACCAGGCACCTACGAGCAGTACTTC. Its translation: CASRPDALLTSGRTPGTYEQYF.

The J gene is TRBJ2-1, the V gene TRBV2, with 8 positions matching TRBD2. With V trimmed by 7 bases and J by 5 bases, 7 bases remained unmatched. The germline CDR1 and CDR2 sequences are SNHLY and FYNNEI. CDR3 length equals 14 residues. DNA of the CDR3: TGTGCCAGCACGGGGGGGCGAAGGGACAATGAGCAGTTCTTC. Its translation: CASTGGRRDNEQFF.

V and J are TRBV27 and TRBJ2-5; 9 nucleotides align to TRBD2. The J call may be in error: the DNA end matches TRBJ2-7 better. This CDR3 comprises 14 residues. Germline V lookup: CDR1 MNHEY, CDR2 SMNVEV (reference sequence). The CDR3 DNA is TGTGCCAGCAGTTTACGCGGGAGGGCCTACGAGCAGTACTTC. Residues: CASSLRGRAYEQYF.

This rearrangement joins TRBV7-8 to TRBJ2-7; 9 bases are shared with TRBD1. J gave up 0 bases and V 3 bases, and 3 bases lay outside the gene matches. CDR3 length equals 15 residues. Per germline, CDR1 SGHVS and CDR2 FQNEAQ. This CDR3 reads CASSLWTGVSYEQYF. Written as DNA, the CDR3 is TGTGCCAGCAGCTTGTGGACAGGGGTCTCCTACGAGCAGTACTTC.